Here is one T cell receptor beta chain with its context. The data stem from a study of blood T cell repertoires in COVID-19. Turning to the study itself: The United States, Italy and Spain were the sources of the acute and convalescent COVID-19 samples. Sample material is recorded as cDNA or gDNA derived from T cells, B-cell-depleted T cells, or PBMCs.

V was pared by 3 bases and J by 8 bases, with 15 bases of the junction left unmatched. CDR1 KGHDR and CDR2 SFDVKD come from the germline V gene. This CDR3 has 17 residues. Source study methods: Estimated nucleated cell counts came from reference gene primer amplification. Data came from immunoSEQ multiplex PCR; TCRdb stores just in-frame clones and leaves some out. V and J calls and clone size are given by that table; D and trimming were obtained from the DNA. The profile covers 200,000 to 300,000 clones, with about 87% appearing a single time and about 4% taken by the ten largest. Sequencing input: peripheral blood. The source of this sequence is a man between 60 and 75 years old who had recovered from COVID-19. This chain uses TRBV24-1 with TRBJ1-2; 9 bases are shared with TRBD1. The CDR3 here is CATSDQRPGTGNYGYTF. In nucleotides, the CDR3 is TGTGCCACCAGTGATCAACGTCCCGGGACAGGGAATTACGGCTACACCTTC.